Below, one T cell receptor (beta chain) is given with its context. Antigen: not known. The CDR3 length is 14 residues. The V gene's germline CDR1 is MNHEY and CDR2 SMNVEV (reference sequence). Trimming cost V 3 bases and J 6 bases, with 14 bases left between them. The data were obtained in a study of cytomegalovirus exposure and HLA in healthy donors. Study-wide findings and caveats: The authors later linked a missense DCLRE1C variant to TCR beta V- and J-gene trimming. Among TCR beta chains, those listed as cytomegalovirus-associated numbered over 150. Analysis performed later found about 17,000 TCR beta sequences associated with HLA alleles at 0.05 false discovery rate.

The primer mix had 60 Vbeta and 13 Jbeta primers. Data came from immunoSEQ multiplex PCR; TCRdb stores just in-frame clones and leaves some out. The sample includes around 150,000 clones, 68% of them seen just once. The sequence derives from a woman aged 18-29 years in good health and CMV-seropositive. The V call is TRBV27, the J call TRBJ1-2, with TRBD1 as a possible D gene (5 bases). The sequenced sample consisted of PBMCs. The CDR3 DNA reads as TGTGCCAGCAGTTTCGGAGGGGCTTACGATGGCTACACCTTC. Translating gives CASSFGGAYDGYTF.